These T cell receptor beta chains were read from a single sample in a study of blood T cells in healthy people across ages. MiXCR, run by TCRdb on the 5' RACE reads, gives a single entry per CDR3 protein. The table lists 650,000 to 1,000,000 distinct CDR3 sequences, 35% to 40% of them singletons. Sequencing input: blood. The receptors were gathered from a man between 18 and 29 years old in good health. Both conserved end residues are part of each CDR3. D genes are given only for firm matches. Size values are once, few and many counts, or a class for expanded clones, and some rows have none.

TRBJ2-2	TRBD1	NA	TRBV12-3/TRBV12-4	CASRWRTGNTGELFF	TGTGCCAGCAGGTGGAGGACAGGGAACACCGGGGAGCTGTTTTTT
TRBJ2-1	TRBD2	NA	TRBV7-2	CASTLTGGAYEQFF	TGTGCCAGCACCCTTACCGGGGGGGCCTATGAGCAGTTCTTC
TRBJ2-1	TRBD2	NA	TRBV14	CASSRGTRLAGTSTEQFF	TGTGCCAGCAGCCGAGGGACACGGCTAGCGGGGACCTCAACTGAGCAGTTCTTC
TRBJ2-1	TRBD1	NA	TRBV7-9	CASSSWTGDEQFF	TGTGCCAGCAGCTCGTGGACAGGGGATGAGCAGTTCTTC
TRBJ1-1	NA	NA	TRBV6-1	CASSRRPRNEAFF	TGTGCCAGCAGCAGACGGCCAAGGAATGAAGCTTTCTTT
TRBJ2-2	NA	few	TRBV9	CASSVTDANTGELFF	TGTGCCAGCAGCGTGACAGATGCGAACACCGGGGAGCTGTTTTTT
TRBJ2-3	NA	few	TRBV12-3/TRBV12-4	CASSPSQGSSYSDTQYF	TGTGCCAGCAGTCCGTCTCAGGGTTCAAGCTATTCAGATACGCAGTATTTT
TRBJ2-3	NA	NA	TRBV20-1	CSARELELSDTQYF	TGCAGTGCTAGAGAACTAGAGTTGTCAGATACGCAGTATTTT
TRBJ2-5	NA	few	TRBV20-1	CSAGGGNSETQYF	TGCAGTGCTGGGGGGGGCAATAGTGAGACCCAGTACTTC
TRBJ2-6	TRBD1	NA	TRBV11-2	CASSPRTGWSSGANVLTF	TGTGCCAGCAGCCCACGGACAGGTTGGAGCTCTGGGGCCAACGTCCTGACTTTC
TRBJ2-7	NA	once	TRBV10-3	CAISEGREAYEQYF	TGTGCCATCAGTGAGGGCAGGGAGGCCTACGAGCAGTACTTC
TRBJ1-2	NA	NA	TRBV24-1	CATSEYIPLPASYGYTF	TGTGCCACCAGTGAGTACATCCCGTTGCCCGCCTCCTATGGCTACACCTTC
TRBJ2-7	TRBD1	few	TRBV27	CASSLGNSGQWYF	TGTGCCAGCAGTTTGGGGAATTCGGGACAGTGGTACTTC
TRBJ1-3	NA	few	TRBV20-1	CSASPGNTIYF	TGCAGTGCTTCCCCCGGAAACACCATATATTTT
TRBJ2-2	NA	NA	TRBV24-1	CATSSVGRRPGELFF	TGTGCCACCAGTAGTGTGGGACGCCGCCCCGGGGAGCTGTTTTTT
TRBJ2-1	NA	few	TRBV6-2/TRBV6-3	CAGSRQSSYNEQFF	TGTGCCGGGTCCCGACAGTCCTCCTACAATGAGCAGTTCTTC
TRBJ2-7	TRBD2	NA	TRBV10-3	CAISDGGTSSYEQYF	TGTGCCATCAGTGACGGGGGGACGTCCTCCTACGAGCAGTACTTC
TRBJ1-1	TRBD1	NA	TRBV6-2/TRBV6-3	CASGDRGPTEAFF	TGTGCCAGCGGGGACAGGGGACCCACTGAAGCTTTCTTT
TRBJ2-4	TRBD1	NA	TRBV5-8	CASKLEQGAAKNIQYF	TGTGCCAGCAAACTTGAACAGGGGGCGGCCAAAAACATTCAGTACTTC
TRBJ2-5	NA	NA	TRBV7-2	CASSGSWWETQYF	TGTGCCAGCAGCGGGAGCTGGTGGGAGACCCAGTACTTC
TRBJ2-1	TRBD2	many	TRBV20-1	CSARALGGGTYNEQFF	TGCAGTGCTAGGGCCCTCGGGGGGGGCACCTACAATGAGCAGTTCTTC
TRBJ2-5	NA	NA	TRBV20-1	CSARDPDLAPETQYF	TGCAGTGCTAGAGACCCCGATCTAGCTCCAGAGACCCAGTACTTC
TRBJ2-1	TRBD2	few	TRBV20-1	CSVTSGGRYNEQFF	TGCAGTGTTACTAGCGGGGGGCGCTACAATGAGCAGTTCTTC
TRBJ2-1	TRBD2	many	TRBV29-1	CSVVGSGGFVPDNEQFF	TGCAGCGTCGTGGGTAGCGGGGGGTTCGTTCCCGACAATGAGCAGTTCTTC
TRBJ2-5	TRBD2	few	TRBV20-1	CSARDTPGGQETQYF	TGCAGTGCTAGAGATACCCCGGGAGGGCAAGAGACCCAGTACTTC
TRBJ1-4	TRBD1	few	TRBV29-1	CSVEETGGNEKLFF	TGCAGCGTTGAGGAGACAGGGGGTAATGAAAAACTGTTTTTT
TRBJ2-1	NA	NA	TRBV6-2/TRBV6-3	CASSYPQLVPYRNEQFF	TGTGCCAGCAGTTACCCCCAACTAGTTCCCTATCGGAATGAGCAGTTCTTC
TRBJ1-5	TRBD1	NA	TRBV20-1	CSATDRVLQPQHF	TGCAGTGCTACCGACAGGGTGTTACAGCCCCAGCATTTT
TRBJ1-6	NA	few	TRBV20-1	CSARSPSGSPLHF	TGCAGTGCTAGATCGCCCTCAGGGTCACCCCTCCACTTT
TRBJ2-1	TRBD2	many	TRBV5-1	CASSLEEGLEGSEQFF	TGCGCCAGCAGCTTGGAAGAGGGACTAGAGGGCAGTGAGCAGTTCTTC
TRBJ2-4	NA	NA	TRBV12-3/TRBV12-4	CASTLGSNEQYF	TGTGCCAGCACCTTGGGGAGCAATGAGCAGTACTTC
TRBJ1-1	TRBD1	few	TRBV3-1	CASSQAYRGRTEAFF	TGTGCCAGCAGCCAAGCATACAGGGGGAGGACTGAAGCTTTCTTT